What follows are 3 T cell receptor beta chains derived from one specimen sequenced in a study of cytomegalovirus exposure and HLA in healthy donors. The PCR ran on 60 Vbeta and 13 Jbeta primers. Assay: immunoSEQ multiplex PCR; the TCRdb copy retains only in-frame clones and omits some. The sample gives about 120,000 clones, about 85% of which show up once; about 3.9% is in the top ten. Sequencing was carried out using PBMCs. These TCRs come from a man younger than 35 in good health and CMV-seropositive.

The chain couples TRBV19 to TRBJ1-5; D is unresolved. The ends were cut back, 11 bases at V and 3 bases at J, with 14 bases in the middle. This CDR3 is built from 13 residues. CDR1 and CDR2 (germline): LNHDA, SQIVND (reference sequence). CDR3: CACSSQLNQPQHF. CDR3 in DNA: TGTGCCTGCTCTTCACAGCTCAATCAGCCCCAGCATTTT.

CDR3 sequence reads: CASSRTGNTEAFF. CDR3 in DNA: TGCGCCAGCAGTAGGACAGGGAACACTGAAGCTTTCTTT. This chain uses TRBV10-2 with TRBJ1-1; 7 nucleotides agree with TRBD1. J was trimmed by 1 base and V by 5 bases; bases with no gene match: 1. CDR1 is WSHSY and CDR2 is SAAADI in the germline V gene. This CDR3 contains 13 residues.

This chain connects TRBV2 to TRBJ1-2, with a possible D match to TRBD1 (6 bases). This CDR3 is built from 20 residues. The V gene lost 2 bases and the J gene lost 8 bases, with 33 bases spanning the gap. Germline V gene lookup returns CDR1 SNHLY and CDR2 FYNNEI. Here the CDR3 reads CASSESLLSVNWPGEGGYTF. CDR3 coding DNA: TGTGCCAGCAGTGAATCGCTTTTATCTGTTAATTGGCCAGGGGAAGGGGGCTACACCTTC.